Following are 2 T cell receptor beta chains from one sample sequenced in a study of CD8+CD57+ T cells in acquired aplastic anemia (dated by TCRdb to the late 2010s). These reads were obtained on an Illumina HiSeq 2000. Genomic DNA was used as template for profiling of TCR beta VDJ combinations and CDR3 sequences. TCRdb's own reprocessing of the public reads used fastp at Q25 and MiXCR and kept productive beta chains. Rows are unified per CDR3 protein, each entry keeping the most common DNA and genes. The sample records under 200,000 distinct CDR3 sequences, roughly 40% of which are singletons. Approximately 1% of the sample is in the top ten clones. The source material was sorted CD4+, CD8+, or CD8+CD57+ T cells (not recorded which) from PBMCs. These TCRs come from a human donor in good health.

The rearrangement links TRBV24-1 to TRBJ2-5; D might be TRBD1 or TRBD2, each matching 6 bases. Germline CDR1 and CDR2: KGHDR and SFDVKD. Trimming left V 0 bases short and J 5 bases short, with 15 bases between. The CDR3 is made up of 16 amino acids. CDR3: CATSDLAGGGTETQYF. CDR3 nucleotide sequence: TGTGCCACCAGTGATTTGGCCGGGGGCGGAACGGAGACCCAGTACTTC.

The V and J genes are TRBV5-1 and TRBJ1-1; 7 nucleotides align to TRBD1. The germline CDR1 and CDR2 sequences are SGHRS and YFSETQ. This CDR3 spans 14 amino acids. With V trimmed by 4 bases and J by 10 bases, 13 bases remained unmatched. The CDR3 loop reads CASSDGTVSLGAFF. In DNA form, the CDR3 reads TGCGCCAGCAGCGATGGGACAGTCTCCCTAGGAGCTTTCTTT.